A selection of T cell receptor beta chains follows, all from one sample in a study of T cell responses to AZD1222 COVID-19 vaccine. Libraries were prepared by immunoSEQ multiplex PCR; TCRdb keeps only in-frame clonotypes and omits some of them. The sample holds about 140,000 clones, about 86% seen once. The source material was peripheral blood, sampled 28 days after the second AZD1222 dose. The receptor source for this set is an adult who received the AZD1222 COVID-19 vaccine. The CDR3 runs from the conserved cysteine through the conserved F or W. The order of the fields is clone size, CDR3 length, J gene, V gene, D gene, CDR3 protein, CDR3 DNA. A D gene is named only where the DNA matches it firmly. Clone sizes are given selectively: once, few, many, or a class where the clone is expanded.

NA 15 TRBJ1-2 TRBV19 TRBD1 CASSIPAGGRYGYTF TGTGCCAGTAGTATCCCGGCAGGGGGACGGTATGGCTACACCTTC
once 13 TRBJ1-1 TRBV12-3/TRBV12-4 NA CASRAGQPSGAFF TGTGCCAGCAGAGCGGGACAACCCTCGGGAGCTTTCTTT
NA 16 TRBJ2-1 TRBV7-6 NA CASSLAQAGLYNEQFF TGTGCCAGCAGCTTAGCGCAGGCGGGACTCTACAATGAGCAGTTCTTC
once 15 TRBJ2-1 TRBV28 NA CASSLTRAGNNEQFF TGTGCCAGCAGTTTAACCCGGGCGGGAAACAATGAGCAGTTCTTC
NA 13 TRBJ1-3 TRBV11-2 TRBD1 CASSLGQGNTIYF TGTGCCAGCAGCCTGGGACAGGGAAACACCATATATTTT
NA 14 TRBJ1-2 TRBV18 NA CASSLALLDYGYTF TGTGCCAGCTCCCTTGCTCTGTTGGACTATGGCTACACCTTC
NA 16 TRBJ2-3 TRBV7-8 NA CASSLEASLSTDTQYF TGTGCCAGCAGCTTAGAGGCTAGCCTGAGCACAGATACGCAGTATTTT
NA 13 TRBJ2-7 TRBV7-9 NA CASDSDQDYEQYF TGTGCCAGCGACTCGGACCAGGACTACGAGCAGTACTTC
NA 16 TRBJ2-2 TRBV4-1 NA CASSQGGGPNTGELFF TGCGCCAGCAGCCAAGGAGGGGGGCCGAACACCGGGGAGCTGTTTTTT
NA 15 TRBJ2-7 TRBV6-5 NA CASNPSGQRAYEQYF TGTGCCAGCAATCCATCGGGACAAAGGGCGTACGAGCAGTACTTC
NA 16 TRBJ2-1 TRBV10-1 TRBD2 CASSERLVAGDGEQFF TGCGCCAGCAGTGAGCGGTTGGTAGCGGGGGACGGAGAGCAGTTCTTC
NA 12 TRBJ1-4 TRBV30 NA CAWSPRGRELFF TGTGCCTGGAGCCCTCGGGGTCGCGAACTGTTTTTT
NA 13 TRBJ1-5 TRBV19 TRBD1 CASTGQGAQPQHF TGTGCCAGTACAGGACAGGGCGCTCAGCCCCAGCATTTT
NA 11 TRBJ1-2 TRBV5-1 NA CASSSQKGYTF TGCGCCAGCAGCTCACAAAAAGGCTACACCTTC
NA 13 TRBJ1-2 TRBV6-1 NA CASSDGEPYGYTF TGTGCCAGCAGTGACGGCGAACCCTATGGCTACACCTTC
NA 14 TRBJ2-5 TRBV6-5 NA CASSYSTGRQTQYF TGTGCCAGCAGTTACTCGACAGGGAGGCAGACCCAGTACTTC
NA 14 TRBJ2-5 TRBV5-4 NA CASSLAGAQETQYF TGTGCCAGCAGCTTGGCAGGGGCCCAAGAGACCCAGTACTTC
NA 15 TRBJ2-2 TRBV5-1 TRBD1 CASSIGQGATGELFF TGCGCCAGCAGCATCGGACAGGGGGCGACCGGGGAGCTGTTTTTT
NA 12 TRBJ1-3 TRBV24-1 NA CATSDPDNTIYF TGTGCCACCAGTGACCCCGATAACACCATATATTTT
NA 15 TRBJ1-3 TRBV6-5 TRBD1 CASSPDRANGNTIYF TGTGCCAGCAGTCCGGACAGGGCTAACGGAAACACCATATATTTT
once 14 TRBJ1-2 TRBV15 NA CATSRDAAIYGYTF TGTGCCACCAGCAGAGACGCAGCCATCTATGGCTACACCTTC